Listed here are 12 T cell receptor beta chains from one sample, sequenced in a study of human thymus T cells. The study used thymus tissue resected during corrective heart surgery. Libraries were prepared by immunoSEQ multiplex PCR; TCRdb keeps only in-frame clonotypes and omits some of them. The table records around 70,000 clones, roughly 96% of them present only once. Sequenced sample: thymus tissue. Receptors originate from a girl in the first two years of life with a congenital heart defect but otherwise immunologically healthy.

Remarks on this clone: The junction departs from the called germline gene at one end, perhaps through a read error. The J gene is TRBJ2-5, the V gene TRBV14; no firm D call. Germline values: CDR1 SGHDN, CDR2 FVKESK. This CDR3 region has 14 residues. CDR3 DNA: TGTGCCAGCAGCCAATCAAACACCCAAGAAACCCAGTACTTC. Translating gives CASSQSNTQETQYF. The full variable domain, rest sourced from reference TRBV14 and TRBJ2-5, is EAGVTQFPSHSVIEKGQTVTLRCDPISGHDNLYWYRRVMGKEIKFLLHFVKESKQDESGMPNNRFLAERTGGTYSTLKVQPAELEDSGVYFCASSQSNTQETQYFGPGTRLLVL.

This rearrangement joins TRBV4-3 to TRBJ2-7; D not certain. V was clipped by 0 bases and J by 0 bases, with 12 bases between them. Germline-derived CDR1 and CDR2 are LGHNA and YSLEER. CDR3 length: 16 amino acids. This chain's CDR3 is CASSQDQARGSYEQYF. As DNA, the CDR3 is TGCGCCAGCAGCCAAGATCAGGCGCGTGGCTCCTACGAGCAGTACTTC.

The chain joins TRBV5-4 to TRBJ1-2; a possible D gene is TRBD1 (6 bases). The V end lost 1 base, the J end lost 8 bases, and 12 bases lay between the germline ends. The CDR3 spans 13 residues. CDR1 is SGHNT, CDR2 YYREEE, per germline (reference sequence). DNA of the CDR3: TGTGCCAGCAGCTTGCGCGGGGGCGTAGGCTACACCTTC. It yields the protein CASSLRGGVGYTF.

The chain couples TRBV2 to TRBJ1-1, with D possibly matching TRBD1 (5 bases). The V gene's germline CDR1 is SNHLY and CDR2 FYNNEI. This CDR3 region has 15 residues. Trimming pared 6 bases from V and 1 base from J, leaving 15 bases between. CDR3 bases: TGTGCCAGCAGGGTAACCGCGGGGGGGAACACTGAAGCTTTCTTT. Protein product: CASRVTAGGNTEAFF.

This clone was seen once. The CDR3 region is CASSGGRGRGYEQYF. Here the CDR3 DNA reads TGTGCCAGCTCCGGCGGTAGGGGGCGCGGCTACGAGCAGTACTTC. The V call is TRBV18, the J call TRBJ2-7; the match to TRBD1 covers 7 bases. Per germline, CDR1 KGHSH and CDR2 LQKENI. The CDR3 is made up of 15 amino acids. With V trimmed by 6 bases and J by 3 bases, 11 bases remained unmatched.

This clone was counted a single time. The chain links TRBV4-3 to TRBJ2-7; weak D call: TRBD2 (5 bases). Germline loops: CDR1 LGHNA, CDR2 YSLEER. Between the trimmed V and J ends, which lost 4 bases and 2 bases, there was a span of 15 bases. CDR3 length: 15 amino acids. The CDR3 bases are TGCGCCAGCAGCCCGAGGGAGAGGGAGCCCTACGAGCAGTACTTC. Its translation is CASSPREREPYEQYF.

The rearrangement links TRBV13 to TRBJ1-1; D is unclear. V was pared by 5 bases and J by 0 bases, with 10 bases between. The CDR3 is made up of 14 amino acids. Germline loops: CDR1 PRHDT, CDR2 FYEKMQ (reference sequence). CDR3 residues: CASSERAVNTEAFF. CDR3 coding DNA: TGTGCCAGCAGCGAGCGGGCGGTGAACACTGAAGCTTTCTTT. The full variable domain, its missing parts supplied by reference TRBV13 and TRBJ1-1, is AAGVIQSPRHLIKEKRETATLKCYPIPRHDTVYWYQQGPGQDPQFLISFYEKMQSDKGSIPDRFSAQQFSDYHSELNMSSLELGDSALYFCASSERAVNTEAFFGQGTRLTVV.

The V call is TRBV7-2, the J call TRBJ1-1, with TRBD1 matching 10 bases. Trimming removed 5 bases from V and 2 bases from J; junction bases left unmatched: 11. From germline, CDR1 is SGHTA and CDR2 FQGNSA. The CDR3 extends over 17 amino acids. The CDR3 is CASSVTGQGMGNTEAFF. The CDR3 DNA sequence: TGTGCCAGCAGCGTGACGGGACAGGGGATGGGTAACACTGAAGCTTTCTTT.

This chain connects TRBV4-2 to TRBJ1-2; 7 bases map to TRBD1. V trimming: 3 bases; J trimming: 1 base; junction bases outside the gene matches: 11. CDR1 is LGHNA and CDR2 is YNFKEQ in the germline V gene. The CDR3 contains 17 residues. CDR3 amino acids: CASSHLQGQNVNYGYTF. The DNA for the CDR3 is TGTGCCAGCAGCCACCTTCAGGGACAGAACGTTAACTATGGCTACACCTTC.

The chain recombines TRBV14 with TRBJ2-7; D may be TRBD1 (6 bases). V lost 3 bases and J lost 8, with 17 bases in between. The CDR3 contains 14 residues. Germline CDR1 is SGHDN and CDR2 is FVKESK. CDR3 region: CASSQEQGDTQQYF. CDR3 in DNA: TGTGCCAGCAGCCAGGAACAGGGTGATACGCAGCAGTACTTC.

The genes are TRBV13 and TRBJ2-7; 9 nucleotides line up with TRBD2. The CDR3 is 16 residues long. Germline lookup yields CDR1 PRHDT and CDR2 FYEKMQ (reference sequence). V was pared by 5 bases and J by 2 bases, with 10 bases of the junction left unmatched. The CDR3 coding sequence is TGTGCCAGCAGCCCCTTGGCGGGAGGGCCACCCTACGAGCAGTACTTC. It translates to CASSPLAGGPPYEQYF. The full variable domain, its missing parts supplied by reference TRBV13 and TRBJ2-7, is AAGVIQSPRHLIKEKRETATLKCYPIPRHDTVYWYQQGPGQDPQFLISFYEKMQSDKGSIPDRFSAQQFSDYHSELNMSSLELGDSALYFCASSPLAGGPPYEQYFGPGTRLTVT.

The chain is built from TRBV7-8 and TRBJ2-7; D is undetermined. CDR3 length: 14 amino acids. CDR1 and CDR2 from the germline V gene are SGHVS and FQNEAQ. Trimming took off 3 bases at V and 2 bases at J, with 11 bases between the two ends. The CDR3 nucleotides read TGTGCCAGCAGCTTCCGTCAACCCCCCTACGAGCAGTACTTC. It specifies CASSFRQPPYEQYF.